Listed below are T cell receptor beta chains from one sample, sequenced in a study of shared clonotypes between healthy human individuals. Using immunoSEQ multiplex PCR, the repertoire was profiled, and TCRdb retains in-frame clones only, with some absent. The top ten hold more than 0.35% of the sample, which has 2,500,000 or so clones, around 93% seen once. The sample was naive CD4+ T cells from PBMCs. These receptors originate from a man aged 18 to 29 in good health. Some clones in this sample may be carry-over from other donors' samples. Each CDR3 is given with its conserved first and last residue. A D gene is named only where the DNA matches it firmly. Clone size appears in some rows only: once, few, many, or a class for an expanded clone.

D gene: -; J gene: TRBJ2-3; clone size: -; V gene: TRBV5-6; CDR3 DNA: TGTGCCAGCAGCTTAAGAGAAGACTATAATACGCAGTATTTT; CDR3 protein: CASSLREDYNTQYF
D gene: TRBD2; J gene: TRBJ2-1; clone size: -; V gene: TRBV11-3; CDR3 DNA: TGTGCCAGCAGTCGACTAGCGGACAATGAGCAGTTCTTC; CDR3 protein: CASSRLADNEQFF
D gene: TRBD2; J gene: TRBJ2-2; clone size: -; V gene: TRBV5-1; CDR3 DNA: TGCGCCAGCAGCGGAAATAGCGGGAGTGGCACCGGGGAGCTGTTTTTT; CDR3 protein: CASSGNSGSGTGELFF
D gene: -; J gene: TRBJ2-7; clone size: -; V gene: TRBV2; CDR3 DNA: TGTGCCAGCAGTGAACAGGGTGCCCACTACGAGCAGTACTTC; CDR3 protein: CASSEQGAHYEQYF
D gene: -; J gene: TRBJ2-2; clone size: -; V gene: TRBV11-2; CDR3 DNA: TGTGCCAGCAGCTTAGCCCCCCCCGGGGAGCTGTTTTTT; CDR3 protein: CASSLAPPGELFF
D gene: -; J gene: TRBJ2-7; clone size: -; V gene: TRBV18; CDR3 DNA: TGTGCCAGCTCACCGGGGCCCTCCTACGAGCAGTACTTC; CDR3 protein: CASSPGPSYEQYF
D gene: -; J gene: TRBJ2-2; clone size: -; V gene: TRBV2; CDR3 DNA: TGTGCCAGCAGCAATGTTTCACCCGCCGGGGAGCTGTTTTTT; CDR3 protein: CASSNVSPAGELFF
D gene: -; J gene: TRBJ2-6; clone size: -; V gene: TRBV18; CDR3 DNA: TGTGCCAGCTCCGAAACCGGTGGGGCCAACGTCCTGACTTTC; CDR3 protein: CASSETGGANVLTF
D gene: -; J gene: TRBJ1-4; clone size: -; V gene: TRBV30; CDR3 DNA: TGTGCCTGGCGTCGACGGCGACCTAATGAAAAACTGTTTTTT; CDR3 protein: CAWRRRRPNEKLFF
D gene: TRBD1; J gene: TRBJ1-2; clone size: -; V gene: TRBV5-1; CDR3 DNA: TGCGCCAGCAGCTTGGAGGGGGCTTGTGGCTACACCTTC; CDR3 protein: CASSLEGACGYTF
D gene: -; J gene: TRBJ2-5; clone size: -; V gene: TRBV5-6; CDR3 DNA: TGTGCCAGCAGCTTGGATCTGGGGGGAACAAAGACCCAGTACTTC; CDR3 protein: CASSLDLGGTKTQYF
D gene: TRBD1; J gene: TRBJ2-3; clone size: -; V gene: TRBV5-1; CDR3 DNA: TGCGCCAGCAGCTTCTCGGGACAGGGATCAGATACGCAGTATTTT; CDR3 protein: CASSFSGQGSDTQYF
D gene: -; J gene: TRBJ1-1; clone size: -; V gene: TRBV6-6; CDR3 DNA: TGTGCCAGCAGTTACGGGGGGTGGAACACTGAAGCTTTCTTT; CDR3 protein: CASSYGGWNTEAFF
D gene: TRBD1; J gene: TRBJ2-7; clone size: -; V gene: TRBV6-1; CDR3 DNA: TGTGCCAGCAGGCCCCGGGACAGGGGGCTCTACGAGCAGTACTTC; CDR3 protein: CASRPRDRGLYEQYF
D gene: -; J gene: TRBJ2-3; clone size: -; V gene: TRBV28; CDR3 DNA: TGTGCCAGCAGTTTAACCCCCCCGCGAGTCGGCACAGATACGCAGTATTTT; CDR3 protein: CASSLTPPRVGTDTQYF
D gene: TRBD1; J gene: TRBJ1-1; clone size: -; V gene: TRBV28; CDR3 DNA: TGTGCCAGCAGTCCCGTGGACAGGTCGAACACTGAAGCTTTCTTT; CDR3 protein: CASSPVDRSNTEAFF
D gene: -; J gene: TRBJ2-3; clone size: -; V gene: TRBV11-2; CDR3 DNA: TGTGCCAGCAGCTTTAGTATCGGCGCAGATACGCAGTATTTT; CDR3 protein: CASSFSIGADTQYF
D gene: -; J gene: TRBJ2-7; clone size: -; V gene: TRBV5-1; CDR3 DNA: TGCGCCAGCAGCCCCCGGGACGGGTCCTACGAGCAGTACTTC; CDR3 protein: CASSPRDGSYEQYF
D gene: -; J gene: TRBJ1-2; clone size: -; V gene: TRBV6-1; CDR3 DNA: TGTGCCAGCAGTGAGGTCCGCGCGGTAGGAACCTTC; CDR3 protein: CASSEVRAVGTF
D gene: -; J gene: TRBJ1-5; clone size: -; V gene: TRBV6-6; CDR3 DNA: TGTGCCAGCAGTTACGGAGGGGTTGTTGAGCCCCAGCATTTT; CDR3 protein: CASSYGGVVEPQHF
D gene: -; J gene: TRBJ2-7; clone size: -; V gene: TRBV7-9; CDR3 DNA: TGTGCCAGCACCCCTCCGGGACCTTCCTACGAGCAGTACTTC; CDR3 protein: CASTPPGPSYEQYF
D gene: -; J gene: TRBJ2-3; clone size: -; V gene: TRBV9; CDR3 DNA: TGTGCCAGCAGCCAAGGAGCCCTAGCTAGCGATACGCAGTATTTT; CDR3 protein: CASSQGALASDTQYF
D gene: -; J gene: TRBJ1-3; clone size: -; V gene: TRBV11-2; CDR3 DNA: TGTGCCAGCAGCCCTGGGGGAAGCTCTGGAAACACCATATATTTT; CDR3 protein: CASSPGGSSGNTIYF
D gene: TRBD1; J gene: TRBJ2-4; clone size: -; V gene: TRBV2; CDR3 DNA: TGTGCCAGCAACCCCAGACAGGGGCTAGCCAAAAACATTCAGTACTTC; CDR3 protein: CASNPRQGLAKNIQYF
D gene: -; J gene: TRBJ2-2; clone size: -; V gene: TRBV5-1; CDR3 DNA: TGCGCCAGCAGCTTGGGTACCGCGAACACCGGGGAGCTGTTTTTT; CDR3 protein: CASSLGTANTGELFF
D gene: -; J gene: TRBJ2-7; clone size: once; V gene: TRBV29-1; CDR3 DNA: TGCAGCGTTGCCCCTCGACTGGGGGCCGAGCAGTACTTC; CDR3 protein: CSVAPRLGAEQYF
D gene: -; J gene: TRBJ2-1; clone size: -; V gene: TRBV7-9; CDR3 DNA: TGTGCCAGCAGCTTAGCGCTGGCGGTTTCCTACAATGAGCAGTTCTTC; CDR3 protein: CASSLALAVSYNEQFF
D gene: -; J gene: TRBJ1-6; clone size: -; V gene: TRBV30; CDR3 DNA: TGTGCCTGGAGTGTACTTACCTATTCACCCCTCCACTTT; CDR3 protein: CAWSVLTYSPLHF
D gene: TRBD2; J gene: TRBJ2-2; clone size: -; V gene: TRBV2; CDR3 DNA: TGTGCCAGCAGGATGACTAGCGGATTCACCGGGGAGCTGTTTTTT; CDR3 protein: CASRMTSGFTGELFF
D gene: TRBD2; J gene: TRBJ2-7; clone size: -; V gene: TRBV15; CDR3 DNA: TGTGCCACCAGCAGAGAACTAGCGGGAGGACCGATAACCTACGAGCAGTACTTC; CDR3 protein: CATSRELAGGPITYEQYF
D gene: -; J gene: TRBJ1-2; clone size: -; V gene: TRBV19; CDR3 DNA: TGTGCCAGTAGTAAAGGTGGAGGGTATGGCTACACCTTC; CDR3 protein: CASSKGGGYGYTF
D gene: -; J gene: TRBJ2-7; clone size: -; V gene: TRBV30; CDR3 DNA: TGTGCCTGGAGTGTCTTGAGGGGCATCGAGCAGTACTTC; CDR3 protein: CAWSVLRGIEQYF
D gene: TRBD1; J gene: TRBJ1-2; clone size: -; V gene: TRBV7-6; CDR3 DNA: TGTGCCAGCAGCTTGGGACAGAACTATGGCTACACCTTC; CDR3 protein: CASSLGQNYGYTF
D gene: -; J gene: TRBJ1-2; clone size: -; V gene: TRBV5-1; CDR3 DNA: TGCGCCAGCAGCCTTAACGGAGGGACGAATGGCTACACCTTC; CDR3 protein: CASSLNGGTNGYTF
D gene: -; J gene: TRBJ2-1; clone size: -; V gene: TRBV5-8; CDR3 DNA: TGTGCCAGCAGCTTAGCGGACGCCGTCACGGATGAGCAGTTCTTC; CDR3 protein: CASSLADAVTDEQFF
D gene: TRBD2; J gene: TRBJ2-3; clone size: -; V gene: TRBV5-4; CDR3 DNA: TGTGCCAGCAGCGGGGGACTAGCTAAAGGGGGAGATACGCAGTATTTT; CDR3 protein: CASSGGLAKGGDTQYF
D gene: -; J gene: TRBJ2-7; clone size: -; V gene: TRBV5-1; CDR3 DNA: TGCGCCAGCAGCCCGGGGATACCAAACTACGAGCAGTACTTC; CDR3 protein: CASSPGIPNYEQYF
D gene: -; J gene: TRBJ1-2; clone size: once; V gene: TRBV7-2; CDR3 DNA: TGTGCCAGCAGCTTAGGGGGTGGTTGGGGGCCCCAAACCTATGGCTACACCTTC; CDR3 protein: CASSLGGGWGPQTYGYTF
D gene: -; J gene: TRBJ2-1; clone size: -; V gene: TRBV7-2; CDR3 DNA: TGTGCCAGCAGCTTAGGTCTCGGGTGGGCAAATGAGCAGTTCTTC; CDR3 protein: CASSLGLGWANEQFF
D gene: -; J gene: TRBJ2-7; clone size: -; V gene: TRBV9; CDR3 DNA: TGTGCCAGCAGCGCCGACCGATCCTACGAGCAGTACTTC; CDR3 protein: CASSADRSYEQYF
D gene: -; J gene: TRBJ2-5; clone size: -; V gene: TRBV7-9; CDR3 DNA: TGTGCCAGCAGCTTAACGTTTTACCAAGAGACCCAGTACTTC; CDR3 protein: CASSLTFYQETQYF
D gene: TRBD1; J gene: TRBJ2-1; clone size: -; V gene: TRBV4-1; CDR3 DNA: TGCGCCAGCAGCCAAGGCCACAGGGGGTTCTACAATGAGCAGTTCTTC; CDR3 protein: CASSQGHRGFYNEQFF
D gene: -; J gene: TRBJ2-6; clone size: -; V gene: TRBV5-1; CDR3 DNA: TGCGCCAGCACCCCTGCTCCCTCTGGGGCCAACGTCCTGACTTTC; CDR3 protein: CASTPAPSGANVLTF
D gene: TRBD2; J gene: TRBJ2-7; clone size: once; V gene: TRBV6-6; CDR3 DNA: TGTGCCAGCAGCCCCGGGAGGGCCCTCGACGAGCAGTACTTC; CDR3 protein: CASSPGRALDEQYF
D gene: TRBD2; J gene: TRBJ2-3; clone size: -; V gene: TRBV28; CDR3 DNA: TGTGCCAGTCGCTTAACCGGGACTAGCGGGGCTGGGCTGTATTTT; CDR3 protein: CASRLTGTSGAGLYF
D gene: TRBD2; J gene: TRBJ2-1; clone size: once; V gene: TRBV5-1; CDR3 DNA: TGCGCCAGCAGCGGACCGGGACTAGCGGGAGTCGGAGCTTACAATGAGCAGTTCTTC; CDR3 protein: CASSGPGLAGVGAYNEQFF
D gene: -; J gene: TRBJ2-7; clone size: -; V gene: TRBV11-2; CDR3 DNA: TGTGCCAGCAGCCTTCTCGGTGGGGTCTCCTACGAGCAGTACTTC; CDR3 protein: CASSLLGGVSYEQYF
D gene: TRBD2; J gene: TRBJ2-7; clone size: -; V gene: TRBV10-2; CDR3 DNA: TGCGCCAGCAGTGAGTCTTTGTCGACTAGCGGGACCATCTCCTACGAGCAGTACTTC; CDR3 protein: CASSESLSTSGTISYEQYF
D gene: -; J gene: TRBJ2-1; clone size: -; V gene: TRBV27; CDR3 DNA: TGTGCCAGCAGTTTAAGGAGGGCAGGATCCTTCTTTTACAATGAGCAGTTCTTC; CDR3 protein: CASSLRRAGSFFYNEQFF
D gene: TRBD1; J gene: TRBJ1-2; clone size: once; V gene: TRBV5-8; CDR3 DNA: TGTGCCAGCAGTTTCTATCCCGGAGGGGGCGCCGACTATGGCTACACCTTC; CDR3 protein: CASSFYPGGGADYGYTF
D gene: -; J gene: TRBJ2-3; clone size: -; V gene: TRBV6-6; CDR3 DNA: TGTGCCAGCAGCAGAGGACAGCCCCCTGTTTCAGATACGCAGTATTTT; CDR3 protein: CASSRGQPPVSDTQYF
D gene: -; J gene: TRBJ1-4; clone size: -; V gene: TRBV10-1; CDR3 DNA: TGCGCCAGCAGTGAGTACCAGGGACAAGTTTGGACTAATGAAAAACTGTTTTTT; CDR3 protein: CASSEYQGQVWTNEKLFF
D gene: TRBD1; J gene: TRBJ2-2; clone size: -; V gene: TRBV19; CDR3 DNA: TGTGCCAGTAGTACCCCAAGGGACAGGGCGAACACCGGGGAGCTGTTTTTT; CDR3 protein: CASSTPRDRANTGELFF
D gene: TRBD1; J gene: TRBJ1-2; clone size: -; V gene: TRBV29-1; CDR3 DNA: TGCAGCGTTGGAGAAGGACAGGGGGCGCGAGGCTACACCTTC; CDR3 protein: CSVGEGQGARGYTF
D gene: TRBD1; J gene: TRBJ1-3; clone size: -; V gene: TRBV27; CDR3 DNA: TGTGCCAGTGCCGGGACAGGCTCTGGAAACACCATATATTTT; CDR3 protein: CASAGTGSGNTIYF
D gene: -; J gene: TRBJ1-1; clone size: few; V gene: TRBV19; CDR3 DNA: TGTGCCAGTAGTATCTCGGTGGAGGGGACGGCTTTCTTT; CDR3 protein: CASSISVEGTAFF
D gene: TRBD1; J gene: TRBJ2-7; clone size: -; V gene: TRBV7-2; CDR3 DNA: TGTGCCAGCAGCTTATCAGGGGGCGATATCTACGAGCAGTACTTC; CDR3 protein: CASSLSGGDIYEQYF
D gene: -; J gene: TRBJ2-6; clone size: -; V gene: TRBV11-1; CDR3 DNA: TGTGCCAGCAGCTTATCCCCCGGGACCGCTGGCTCTGGGGCCAACGTCCTGACTTTC; CDR3 protein: CASSLSPGTAGSGANVLTF
D gene: -; J gene: TRBJ1-1; clone size: -; V gene: TRBV5-6; CDR3 DNA: TGTGCCAGCAGCTTGGTGCCGAACACTGAAGCTTTCTTT; CDR3 protein: CASSLVPNTEAFF